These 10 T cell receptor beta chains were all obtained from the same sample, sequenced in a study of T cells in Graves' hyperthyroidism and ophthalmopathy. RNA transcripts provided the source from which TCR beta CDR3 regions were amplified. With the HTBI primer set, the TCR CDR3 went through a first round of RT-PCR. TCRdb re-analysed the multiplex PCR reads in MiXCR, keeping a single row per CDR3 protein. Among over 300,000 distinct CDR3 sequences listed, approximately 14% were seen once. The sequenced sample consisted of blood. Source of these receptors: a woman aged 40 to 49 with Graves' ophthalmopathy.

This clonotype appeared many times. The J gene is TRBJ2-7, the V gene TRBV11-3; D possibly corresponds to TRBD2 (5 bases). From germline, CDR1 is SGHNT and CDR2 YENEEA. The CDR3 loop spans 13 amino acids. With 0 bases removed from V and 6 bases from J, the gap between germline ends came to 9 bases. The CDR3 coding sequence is TGTGCCAGCAGCTTAGACCCCCGGGGCGAGCAGTACTTC. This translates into CASSLDPRGEQYF.

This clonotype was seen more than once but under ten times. CDR3 coding DNA: TGCAGTGCTAGAGATCAGGGGGGAGATGAAAAACTGTTTTTT. Residues: CSARDQGGDEKLFF. This chain connects TRBV20-1 to TRBJ1-4; TRBD1 agrees at 7 bases. Germline CDR1 reads DFQATT; CDR2 reads SNEGSKA (reference sequence). CDR3 length: 14 residues. J was trimmed by 6 bases and V by 0 bases; bases with no gene match: 4.

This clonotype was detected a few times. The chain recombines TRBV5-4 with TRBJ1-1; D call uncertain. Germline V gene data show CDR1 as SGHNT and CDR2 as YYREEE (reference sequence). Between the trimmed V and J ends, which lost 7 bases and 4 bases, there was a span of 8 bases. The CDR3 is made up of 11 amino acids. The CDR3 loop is CASGRGTEAFF. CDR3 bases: TGTGCCAGCGGGCGTGGCACTGAAGCTTTCTTT.

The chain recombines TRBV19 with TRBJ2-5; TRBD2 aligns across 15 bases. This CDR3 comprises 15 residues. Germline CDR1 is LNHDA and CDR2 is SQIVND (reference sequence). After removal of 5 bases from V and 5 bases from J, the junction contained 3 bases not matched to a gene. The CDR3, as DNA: TGTGCCAGTAGTTCCGGGACTAGCGGGGGGGAGACCCAGTACTTC. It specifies CASSSGTSGGETQYF.

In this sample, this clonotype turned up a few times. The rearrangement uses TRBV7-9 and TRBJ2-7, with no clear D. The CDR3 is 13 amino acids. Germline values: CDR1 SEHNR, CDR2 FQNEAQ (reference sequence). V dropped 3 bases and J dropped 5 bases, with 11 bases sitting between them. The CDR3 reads CASSFVLLDEQYF. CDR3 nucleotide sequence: TGTGCCAGCAGCTTTGTTCTTCTGGACGAGCAGTACTTC.

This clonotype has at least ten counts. CDR3 nucleotide sequence: TGTGCCAGCAAAATACAAGACGCCGGGGAGCTGTTTTTT. This encodes CASKIQDAGELFF. V usage is TRBV2 and J usage is TRBJ2-2; unclear D gene. V lost 7 bases and J lost 6, with 12 bases in between. The germline gives CDR1 SNHLY, CDR2 FYNNEI. The CDR3 totals 13 residues.

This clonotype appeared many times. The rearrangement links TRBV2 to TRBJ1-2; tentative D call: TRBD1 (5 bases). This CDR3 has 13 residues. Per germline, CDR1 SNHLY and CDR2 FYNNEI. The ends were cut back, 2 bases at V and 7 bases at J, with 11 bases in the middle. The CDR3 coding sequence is TGTGCCAGCAGTGAATTAAACAGGAGTGGCTACACCTTC. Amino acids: CASSELNRSGYTF. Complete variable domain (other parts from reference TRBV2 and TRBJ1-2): EPEVTQTPSHQVTQMGQEVILRCVPISNHLYFYWYRQILGQKVEFLVSFYNNEISEKSEIFDDQFSVERPDGSNFTLKIRSTKLEDSAMYFCASSELNRSGYTFGSGTRLTVV.

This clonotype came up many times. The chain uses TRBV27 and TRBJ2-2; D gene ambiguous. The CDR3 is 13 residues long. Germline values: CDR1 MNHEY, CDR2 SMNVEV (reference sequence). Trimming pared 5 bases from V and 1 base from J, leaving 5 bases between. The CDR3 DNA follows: TGTGCCAGCAGTCGGCAGAACACCGGGGAGCTGTTTTTT. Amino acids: CASSRQNTGELFF.

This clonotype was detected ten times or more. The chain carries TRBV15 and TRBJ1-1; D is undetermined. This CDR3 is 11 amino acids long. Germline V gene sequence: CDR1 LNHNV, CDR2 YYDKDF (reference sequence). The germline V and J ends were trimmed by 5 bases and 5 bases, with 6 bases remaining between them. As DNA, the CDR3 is TGTGCCACCAGCGTCGGAACTGAAGCTTTCTTT. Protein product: CATSVGTEAFF.

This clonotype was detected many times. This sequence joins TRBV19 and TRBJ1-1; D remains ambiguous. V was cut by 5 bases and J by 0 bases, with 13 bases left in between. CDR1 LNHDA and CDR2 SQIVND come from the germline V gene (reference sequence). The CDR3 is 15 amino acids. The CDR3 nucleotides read TGTGCCAGTAGTCCGGGAGGGCCACTGAACACTGAAGCTTTCTTT. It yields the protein CASSPGGPLNTEAFF.